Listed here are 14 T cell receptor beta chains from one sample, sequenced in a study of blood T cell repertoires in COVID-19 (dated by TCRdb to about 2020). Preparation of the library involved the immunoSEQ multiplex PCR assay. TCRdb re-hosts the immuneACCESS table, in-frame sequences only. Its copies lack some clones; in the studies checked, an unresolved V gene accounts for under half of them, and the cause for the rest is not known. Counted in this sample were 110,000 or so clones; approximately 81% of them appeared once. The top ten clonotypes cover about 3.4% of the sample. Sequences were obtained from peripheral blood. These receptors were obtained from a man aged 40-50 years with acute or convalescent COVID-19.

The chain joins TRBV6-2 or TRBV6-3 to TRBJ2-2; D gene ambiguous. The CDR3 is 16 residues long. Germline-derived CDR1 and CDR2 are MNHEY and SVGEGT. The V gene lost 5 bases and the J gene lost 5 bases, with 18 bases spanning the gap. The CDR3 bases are TGTGCCAGCAGTACCGCCGACACTCCCAGTACCGGGGAGCTGTTTTTT. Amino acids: CASSTADTPSTGELFF.

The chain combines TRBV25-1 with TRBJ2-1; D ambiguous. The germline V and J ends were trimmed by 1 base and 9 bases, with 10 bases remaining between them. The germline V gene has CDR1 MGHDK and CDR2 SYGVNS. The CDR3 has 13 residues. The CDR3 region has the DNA TGTGCCAGCAGTGAATTCCTAACGGGTGAGCAGTTCTTC. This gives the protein CASSEFLTGEQFF.

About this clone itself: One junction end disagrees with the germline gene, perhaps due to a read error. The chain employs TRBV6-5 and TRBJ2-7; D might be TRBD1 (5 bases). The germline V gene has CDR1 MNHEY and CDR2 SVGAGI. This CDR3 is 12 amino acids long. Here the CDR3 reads CASSSTNGHLGF. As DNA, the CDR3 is TGTGCCAGCAGTTCAACTAACGGACACTTGGGCTTC.

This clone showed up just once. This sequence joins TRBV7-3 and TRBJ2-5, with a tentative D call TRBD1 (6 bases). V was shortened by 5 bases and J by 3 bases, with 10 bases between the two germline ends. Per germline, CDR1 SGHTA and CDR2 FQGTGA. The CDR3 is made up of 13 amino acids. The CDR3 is CASSNYREETQYF. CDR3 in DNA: TGTGCCAGCAGCAACTACAGGGAAGAGACCCAGTACTTC.

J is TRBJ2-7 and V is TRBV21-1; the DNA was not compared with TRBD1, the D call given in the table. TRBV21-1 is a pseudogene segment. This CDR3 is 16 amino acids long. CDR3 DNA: TGTGCCAGCAGCGAACCGGGACAGGGGCCCTCCTACGAGCAGTACTTC. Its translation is CASSEPGQGPSYEQYF.

The CDR3 reads CASSGLGTGSYEQYF. In nucleotides, the CDR3 is TGTGCCAGCAGCGGCCTTGGGACAGGGTCCTACGAGCAGTACTTC. The chain employs TRBV6-5 and TRBJ2-7; 9 bases line up with TRBD1. Germline V gene lookup returns CDR1 MNHEY and CDR2 SVGAGI. V was clipped by 6 bases and J by 1 base; unmatched bases: 7. The CDR3 spans 15 residues.

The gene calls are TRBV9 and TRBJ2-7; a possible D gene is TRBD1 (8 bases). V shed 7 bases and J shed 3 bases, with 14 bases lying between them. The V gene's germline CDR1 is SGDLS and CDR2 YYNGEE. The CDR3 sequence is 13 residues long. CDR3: CASAGDRNYEQYF. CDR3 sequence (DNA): TGTGCCAGCGCGGGGGACAGGAACTACGAGCAGTACTTC.

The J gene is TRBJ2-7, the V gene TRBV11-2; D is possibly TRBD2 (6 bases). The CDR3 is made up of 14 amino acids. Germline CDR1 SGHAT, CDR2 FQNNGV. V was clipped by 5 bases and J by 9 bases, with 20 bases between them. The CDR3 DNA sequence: TGTGCCAGCAGCCCTCGAGCGGACTACCCAGGGCAGTACTTC. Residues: CASSPRADYPGQYF.

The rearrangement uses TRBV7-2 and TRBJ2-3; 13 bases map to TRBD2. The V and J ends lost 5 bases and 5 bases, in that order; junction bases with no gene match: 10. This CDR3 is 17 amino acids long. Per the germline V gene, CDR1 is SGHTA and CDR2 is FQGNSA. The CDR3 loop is CASSLRTSGGAGDTQYF. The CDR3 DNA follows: TGTGCCAGCAGCCTACGTACTAGCGGGGGGGCAGGAGATACGCAGTATTTT.

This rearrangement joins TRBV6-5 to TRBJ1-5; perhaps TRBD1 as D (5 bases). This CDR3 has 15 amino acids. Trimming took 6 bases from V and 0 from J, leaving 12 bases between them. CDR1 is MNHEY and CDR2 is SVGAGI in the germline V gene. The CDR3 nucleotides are TGTGCCAGCAGGATGACAGTCTATAGCAATCAGCCCCAGCATTTT. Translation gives CASRMTVYSNQPQHF.

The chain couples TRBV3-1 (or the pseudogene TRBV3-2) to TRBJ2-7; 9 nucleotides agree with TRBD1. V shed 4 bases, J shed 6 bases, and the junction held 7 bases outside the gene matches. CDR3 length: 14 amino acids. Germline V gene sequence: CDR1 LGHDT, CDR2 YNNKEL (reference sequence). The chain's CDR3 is CASSLGTGSGEQYF. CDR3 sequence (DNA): TGTGCCAGCAGCCTTGGGACAGGGTCTGGCGAGCAGTACTTC.

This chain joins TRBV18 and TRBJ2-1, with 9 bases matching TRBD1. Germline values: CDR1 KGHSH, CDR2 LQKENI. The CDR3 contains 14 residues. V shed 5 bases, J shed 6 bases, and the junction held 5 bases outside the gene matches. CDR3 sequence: CASSEDRGGNEQFF. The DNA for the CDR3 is TGTGCCAGCTCAGAGGACAGGGGAGGCAATGAGCAGTTCTTC.

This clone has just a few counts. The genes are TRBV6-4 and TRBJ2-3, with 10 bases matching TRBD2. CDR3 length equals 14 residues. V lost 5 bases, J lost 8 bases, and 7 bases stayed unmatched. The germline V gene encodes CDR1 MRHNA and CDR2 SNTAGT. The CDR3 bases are TGTGCCAGCAGTTTCAGCGGGGGGGCATCTACGCAGTATTTT. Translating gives CASSFSGGASTQYF.

The CDR3 loop reads CASSSGGAGANVLTF. The CDR3 coding sequence is TGTGCCAGCAGTTCCGGGGGAGCCGGGGCCAACGTCCTGACTTTC. The chain links TRBV27 to TRBJ2-6, with a weak D call TRBD2 (6 bases). There are 15 residues in the CDR3. V shed 4 bases and J shed 4 bases, with 11 bases lying between them. Germline V CDR1 and CDR2: MNHEY, SMNVEV (reference sequence). The variable domain in full, completed from reference TRBV27 and TRBJ2-6, reads EAQVTQNPRYLITVTGKKLTVTCSQNMNHEYMSWYRQDPGLGLRQIYYSMNVEVTDKGDVPEGYKVSRKEKRNFPLILESPSPNQTSLYFCASSSGGAGANVLTFGAGSRLTVL.